Sequencing of this T cell receptor (beta chain) was carried out in a study of PD-L1 blockade in urothelial cancer. Time point: pretreatment peripheral blood. Sample contribution per patient ranged from 1 to 8, covering pretreatment and on-treatment. Generated by immunoSEQ multiplex PCR, the TCRdb table keeps only in-frame clones and is missing some. The sample holds fewer than 80,000 clones, 65% to 90% seen once. This receptor was taken from a man aged 65 to 79 with urothelial cancer. The input for sequencing was PBMCs, taken around atezolizumab (anti-PD-L1) treatment.

For the CDR3, the DNA is TGTGCCAGCAGTTACCAAGGACCGGGAGGGGCCAACGTCCTGACTTTC. Amino acids: CASSYQGPGGANVLTF. This chain connects TRBV6-5 to TRBJ2-6, with a weak D call TRBD2 (5 bases). The CDR3 is made up of 16 amino acids. V was clipped by 2 bases and J by 4 bases, with 12 bases between them. CDR1 and CDR2 (germline): MNHEY, SVGAGI.